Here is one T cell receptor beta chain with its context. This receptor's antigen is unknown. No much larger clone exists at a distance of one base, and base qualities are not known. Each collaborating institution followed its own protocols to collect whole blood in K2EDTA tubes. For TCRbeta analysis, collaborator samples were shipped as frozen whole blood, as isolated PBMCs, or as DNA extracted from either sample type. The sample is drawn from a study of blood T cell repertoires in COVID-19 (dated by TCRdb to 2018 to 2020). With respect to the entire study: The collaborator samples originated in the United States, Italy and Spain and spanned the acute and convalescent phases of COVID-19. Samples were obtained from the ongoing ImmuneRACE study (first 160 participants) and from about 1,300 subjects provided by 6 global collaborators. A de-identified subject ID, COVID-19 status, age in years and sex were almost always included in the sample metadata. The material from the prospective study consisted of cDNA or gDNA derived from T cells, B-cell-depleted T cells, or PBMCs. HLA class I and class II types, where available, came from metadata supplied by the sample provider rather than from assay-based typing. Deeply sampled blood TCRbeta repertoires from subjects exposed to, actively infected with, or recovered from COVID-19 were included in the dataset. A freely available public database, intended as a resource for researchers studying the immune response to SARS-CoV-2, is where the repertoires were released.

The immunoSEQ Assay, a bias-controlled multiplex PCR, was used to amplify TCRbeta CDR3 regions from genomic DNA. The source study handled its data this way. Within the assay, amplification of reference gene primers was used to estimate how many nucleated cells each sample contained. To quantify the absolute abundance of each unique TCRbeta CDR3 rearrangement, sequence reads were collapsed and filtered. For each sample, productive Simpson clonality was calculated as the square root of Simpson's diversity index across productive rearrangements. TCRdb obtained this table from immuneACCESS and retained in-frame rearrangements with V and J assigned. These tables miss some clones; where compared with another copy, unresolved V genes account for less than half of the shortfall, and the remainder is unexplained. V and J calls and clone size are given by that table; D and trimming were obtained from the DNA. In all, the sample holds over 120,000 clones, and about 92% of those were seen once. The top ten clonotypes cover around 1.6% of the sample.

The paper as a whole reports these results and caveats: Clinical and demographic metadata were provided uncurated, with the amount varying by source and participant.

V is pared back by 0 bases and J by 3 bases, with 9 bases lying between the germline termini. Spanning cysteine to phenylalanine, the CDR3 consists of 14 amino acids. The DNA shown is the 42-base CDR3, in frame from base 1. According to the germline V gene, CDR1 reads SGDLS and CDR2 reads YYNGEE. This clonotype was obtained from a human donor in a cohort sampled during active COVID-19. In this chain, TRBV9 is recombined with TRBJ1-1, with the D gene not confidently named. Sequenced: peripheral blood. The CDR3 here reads CASSVEGRYTEAFF. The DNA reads TGTGCCAGCAGCGTAGAAGGGAGATACACTGAAGCTTTCTTT.